This TCR beta chain was profiled in a study of blood T cell repertoires in COVID-19 (dated by TCRdb to the early 2020s). At the level of the whole study: Collaborator samples came from the United States, Italy and Spain and covered acute and convalescent phases of COVID-19. The prospective study material was composed of cDNA or gDNA derived from T cells, B-cell-depleted T cells, or PBMCs. The dataset comprised deeply sampled blood TCRbeta repertoires from subjects exposed to, actively infected with, or recovered from COVID-19. The repertoires were released in a freely available public database meant as a resource for research on the immune response to SARS-CoV-2. The samples were drawn from two sources: the first 160 participants of the ongoing ImmuneRACE study, and 1,000 to 1,500 subjects contributed by 6 global collaborators. A de-identified subject ID, COVID-19 status, age in years and sex were almost always included in the sample metadata. Where available, HLA class I and class II types were obtained from metadata supplied by the sample provider rather than from assay-based typing.

Each collaborating institution followed its own protocols to collect whole blood in K2EDTA tubes. For TCRbeta analysis, collaborator samples were shipped as frozen whole blood, as isolated PBMCs, or as DNA extracted from either sample type. TCRbeta CDR3 regions were amplified from genomic DNA by means of the immunoSEQ Assay, a bias-controlled multiplex PCR. The authors processed their data as follows. The number of nucleated cells in each sample was estimated by amplification of reference gene primers within the assay. To quantify the absolute abundance of each unique TCRbeta CDR3 rearrangement, sequence reads were collapsed and filtered. Productive Simpson clonality was computed per sample as the square root of Simpson's diversity index over productive rearrangements. TCRdb re-hosts the immuneACCESS table, in-frame sequences only. Its copies lack some clones; in the studies checked, an unresolved V gene accounts for under half of them, and the cause for the rest is not known. That table is the source of V, J and clone size, and D and trimming were worked out from the DNA. The sample table holds approximately 41,000 clones, of which about 89% were seen once. In total, the top ten clones hold 20% to 25% of the sample.

Beyond this particular receptor, the publication reports: The amount of clinical and demographic metadata varied by source and participant and was provided uncurated.

Details on this clone: The antigen it recognizes is unknown. Per-base qualities were not stored, and no clone one base away is much larger.

From the germline V gene, CDR1 is MNHEY and CDR2 is SVGAGI. The CDR3, from cysteine to phenylalanine, totals 13 residues. The retained sequence is limited to the CDR3, 39 bases, with the frame set at the first base. V has 11 bases trimmed and J has 1 base trimmed; junction bases matching no gene number 6. Sequences were obtained from peripheral blood. The sequence derives from a man aged 50 to 59 with active COVID-19. Here the chain combines TRBV6-5 and TRBJ2-7, and TRBD1 matches 9 of the central bases. CDR3 sequence: CAAPGTGSYEQYF. The sequence in DNA is TGTGCCGCCCCCGGGACAGGGTCCTACGAGCAGTACTTC.